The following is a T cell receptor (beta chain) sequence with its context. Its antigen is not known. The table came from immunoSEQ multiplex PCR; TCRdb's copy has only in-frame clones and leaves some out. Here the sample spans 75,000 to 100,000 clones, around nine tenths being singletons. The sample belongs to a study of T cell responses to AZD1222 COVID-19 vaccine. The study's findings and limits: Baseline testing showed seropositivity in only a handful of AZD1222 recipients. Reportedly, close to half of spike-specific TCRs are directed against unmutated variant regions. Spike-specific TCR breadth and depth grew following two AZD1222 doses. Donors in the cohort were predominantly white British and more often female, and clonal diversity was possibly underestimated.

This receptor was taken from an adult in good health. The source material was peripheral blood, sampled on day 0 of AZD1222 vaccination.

The CDR3 loop reads CASSSDTNSYNEQFF. In nucleotides, the CDR3 is TGCGCCAGCAGCAGCGATACCAACTCCTACAATGAGCAGTTCTTC. The rearrangement joins TRBV5-1 to TRBJ2-1, with D hard to call. Germline CDR1 reads SGHRS; CDR2 reads YFSETQ. The ends were cut back, 4 bases at V and 0 bases at J, with 11 bases in the middle. There are 15 residues in the CDR3. Complete variable domain (other parts from reference TRBV5-1 and TRBJ2-1): KAGVTQTPRYLIKTRGQQVTLSCSPISGHRSVSWYQQTPGQGLQFLFEYFSETQRNKGNFPGRFSGRQFSNSRSEMNVSTLELGDSALYLCASSSDTNSYNEQFFGPGTRLTVL.